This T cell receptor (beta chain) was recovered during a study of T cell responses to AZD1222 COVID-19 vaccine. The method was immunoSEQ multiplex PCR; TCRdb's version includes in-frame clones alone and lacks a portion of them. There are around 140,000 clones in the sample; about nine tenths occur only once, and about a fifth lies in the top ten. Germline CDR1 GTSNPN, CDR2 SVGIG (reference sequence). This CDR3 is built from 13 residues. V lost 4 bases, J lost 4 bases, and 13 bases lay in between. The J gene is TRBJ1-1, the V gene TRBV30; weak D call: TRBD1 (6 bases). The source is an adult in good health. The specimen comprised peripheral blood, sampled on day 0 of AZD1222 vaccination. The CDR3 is CAWKTPGATEAFF. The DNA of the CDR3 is TGTGCCTGGAAAACCCCGGGGGCCACTGAAGCTTTCTTT.